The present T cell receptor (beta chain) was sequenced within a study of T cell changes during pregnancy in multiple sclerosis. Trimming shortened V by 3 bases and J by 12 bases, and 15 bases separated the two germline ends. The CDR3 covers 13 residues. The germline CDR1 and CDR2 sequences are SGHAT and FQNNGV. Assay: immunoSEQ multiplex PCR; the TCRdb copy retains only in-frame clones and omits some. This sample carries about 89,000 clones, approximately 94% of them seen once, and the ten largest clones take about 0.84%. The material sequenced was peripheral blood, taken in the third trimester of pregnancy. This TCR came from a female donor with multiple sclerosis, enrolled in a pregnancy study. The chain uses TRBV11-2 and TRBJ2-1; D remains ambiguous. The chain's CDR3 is CASSFDRVEGQFF. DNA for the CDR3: TGTGCCAGCAGCTTTGATCGGGTGGAAGGGCAGTTCTTC.